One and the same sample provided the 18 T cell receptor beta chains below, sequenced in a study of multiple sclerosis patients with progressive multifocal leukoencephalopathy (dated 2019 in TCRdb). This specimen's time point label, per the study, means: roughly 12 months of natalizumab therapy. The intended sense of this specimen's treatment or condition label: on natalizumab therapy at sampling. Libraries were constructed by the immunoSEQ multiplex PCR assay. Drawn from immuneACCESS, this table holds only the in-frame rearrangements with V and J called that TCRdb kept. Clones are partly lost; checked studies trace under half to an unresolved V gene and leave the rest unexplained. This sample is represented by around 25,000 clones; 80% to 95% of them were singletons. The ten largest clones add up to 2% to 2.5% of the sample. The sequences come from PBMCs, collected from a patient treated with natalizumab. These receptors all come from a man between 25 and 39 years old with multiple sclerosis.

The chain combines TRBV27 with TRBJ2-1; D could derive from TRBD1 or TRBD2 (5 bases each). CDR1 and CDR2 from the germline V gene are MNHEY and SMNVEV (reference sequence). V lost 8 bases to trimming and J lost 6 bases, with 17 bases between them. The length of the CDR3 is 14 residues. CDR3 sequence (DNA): TGTGCCAGCCTTTCGGGGACCCTACTCAATGAGCAGTTCTTC. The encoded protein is CASLSGTLLNEQFF.

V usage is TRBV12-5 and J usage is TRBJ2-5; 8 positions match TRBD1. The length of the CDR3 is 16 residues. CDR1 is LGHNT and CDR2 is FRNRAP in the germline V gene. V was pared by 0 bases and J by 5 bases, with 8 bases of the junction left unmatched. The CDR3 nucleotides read TGTGCTAGTGGTTTGGTACTCAGGGGGCCTGTGGAGACCCAGTACTTC. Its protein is CASGLVLRGPVETQYF. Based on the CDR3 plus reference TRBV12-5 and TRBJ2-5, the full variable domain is DARVTQTPRHKVTEMGQEVTMRCQPILGHNTVFWYRQTMMQGLELLAYFRNRAPLDDSGMPKDRFSAEMPDATLATLKIQPSEPRDSAVYFCASGLVLRGPVETQYFGPGTRLLVL.

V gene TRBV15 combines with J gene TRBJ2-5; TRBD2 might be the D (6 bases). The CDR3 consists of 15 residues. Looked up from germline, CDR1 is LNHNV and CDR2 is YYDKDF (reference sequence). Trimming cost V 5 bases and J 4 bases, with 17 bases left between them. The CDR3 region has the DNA TGTGCCACCAGCCTTTACCCGACTAGTTCAGAGACCCAGTACTTC. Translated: CATSLYPTSSETQYF.

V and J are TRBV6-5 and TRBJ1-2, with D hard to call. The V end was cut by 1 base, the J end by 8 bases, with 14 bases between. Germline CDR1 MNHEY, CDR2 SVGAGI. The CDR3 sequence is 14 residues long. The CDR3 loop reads CASSYLWTEGGYTF. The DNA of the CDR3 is TGTGCCAGCAGTTACTTGTGGACGGAAGGGGGCTACACCTTC.

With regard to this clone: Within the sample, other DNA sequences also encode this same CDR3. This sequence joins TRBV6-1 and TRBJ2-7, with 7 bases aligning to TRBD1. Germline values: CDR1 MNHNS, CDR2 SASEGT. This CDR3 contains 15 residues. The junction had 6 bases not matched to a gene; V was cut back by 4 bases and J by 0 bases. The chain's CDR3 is CASSGSGGPSYEQYV. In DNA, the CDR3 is TGTGCCAGCAGTGGATCAGGGGGACCCTCCTACGAGCAGTACGTC.

The CDR3 protein is CASRAGAFNYGYTF. The CDR3 region has the DNA TGTGCCAGCAGGGCCGGGGCCTTTAACTATGGCTACACCTTC. This sequence joins TRBV2 and TRBJ1-2; D perhaps matches TRBD1 (5 bases). Germline V gene sequence: CDR1 SNHLY, CDR2 FYNNEI. This CDR3 is built from 14 residues. V was clipped by 6 bases and J by 1 base, with 12 bases between them.

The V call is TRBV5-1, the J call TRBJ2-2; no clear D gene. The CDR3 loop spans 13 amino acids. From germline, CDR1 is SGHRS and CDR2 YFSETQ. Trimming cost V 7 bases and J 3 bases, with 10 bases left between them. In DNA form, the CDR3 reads TGCGCCAGCTCGGTCATGGACACCGGGGAGCTGTTTTTT. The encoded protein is CASSVMDTGELFF.

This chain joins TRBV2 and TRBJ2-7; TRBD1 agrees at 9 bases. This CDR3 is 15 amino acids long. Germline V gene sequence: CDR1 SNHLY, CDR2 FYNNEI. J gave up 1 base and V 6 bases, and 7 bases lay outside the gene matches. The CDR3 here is CASRRGTGRSYEQYF. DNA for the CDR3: TGTGCCAGCAGGCGCGGGACAGGGAGATCCTACGAGCAGTACTTC.

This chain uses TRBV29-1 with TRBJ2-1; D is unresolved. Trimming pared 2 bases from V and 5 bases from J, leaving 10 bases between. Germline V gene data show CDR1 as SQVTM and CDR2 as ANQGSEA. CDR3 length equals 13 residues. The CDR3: CSVEWLRNNEQFF. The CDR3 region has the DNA TGCAGCGTTGAATGGTTGAGGAACAATGAGCAGTTCTTC.

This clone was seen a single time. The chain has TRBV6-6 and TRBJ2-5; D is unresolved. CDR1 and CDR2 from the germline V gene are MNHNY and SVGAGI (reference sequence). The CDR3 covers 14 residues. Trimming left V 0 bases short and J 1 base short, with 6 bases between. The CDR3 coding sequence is TGTGCCAGCAGTTACTCGGTCCTCCAAGAGACCCAGTACTTC. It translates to CASSYSVLQETQYF.

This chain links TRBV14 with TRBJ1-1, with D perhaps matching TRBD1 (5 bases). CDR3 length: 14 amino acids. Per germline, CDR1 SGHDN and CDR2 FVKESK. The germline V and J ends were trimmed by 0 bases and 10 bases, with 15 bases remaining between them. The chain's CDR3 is CASSQDTSYGGAFF. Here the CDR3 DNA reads TGTGCCAGCAGCCAAGATACTTCTTATGGGGGAGCTTTCTTT.

CDR3 DNA: TGTGCCAGCAGCTCCCGACTAGCGGGTGCTTACTACGAGCAGTACTTC. It codes for CASSSRLAGAYYEQYF. The J gene is TRBJ2-5, the V gene TRBV5-4; TRBD2 matches at 10 bases. The J call may be faulty, since TRBJ2-7 better matches the DNA end. Germline assignment: CDR1 SGHNT and CDR2 YYREEE (reference sequence). The CDR3 runs to 16 residues.

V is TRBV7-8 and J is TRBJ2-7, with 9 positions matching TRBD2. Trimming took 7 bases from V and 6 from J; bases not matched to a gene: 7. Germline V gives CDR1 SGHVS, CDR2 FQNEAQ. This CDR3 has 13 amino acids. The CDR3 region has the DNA TGTGCCAGCACCCTCGGGACTAGCTTCGAGCAGTACGTC. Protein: CASTLGTSFEQYV.

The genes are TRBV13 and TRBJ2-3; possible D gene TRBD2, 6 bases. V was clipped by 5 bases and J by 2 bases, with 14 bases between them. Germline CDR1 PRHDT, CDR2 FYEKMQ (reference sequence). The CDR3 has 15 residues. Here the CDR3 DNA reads TGTGCCAGCAGCCCTACGGTGGGACTCACAGATACGCAGTATTTT. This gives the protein CASSPTVGLTDTQYF.

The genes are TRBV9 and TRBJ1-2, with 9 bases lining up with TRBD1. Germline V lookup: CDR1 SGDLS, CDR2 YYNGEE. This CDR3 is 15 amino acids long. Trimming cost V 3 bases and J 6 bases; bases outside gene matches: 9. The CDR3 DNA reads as TGTGCCAGCAGCGGATACAGGGGGCCCCGGGATGGCTACACCTTC. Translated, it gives CASSGYRGPRDGYTF.

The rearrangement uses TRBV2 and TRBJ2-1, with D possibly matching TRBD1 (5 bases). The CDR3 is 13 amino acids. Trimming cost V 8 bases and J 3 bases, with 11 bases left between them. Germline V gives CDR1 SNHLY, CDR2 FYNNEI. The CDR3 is CASLQDGYNEQFF. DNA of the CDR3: TGTGCCAGCTTACAGGATGGCTACAATGAGCAGTTCTTC.

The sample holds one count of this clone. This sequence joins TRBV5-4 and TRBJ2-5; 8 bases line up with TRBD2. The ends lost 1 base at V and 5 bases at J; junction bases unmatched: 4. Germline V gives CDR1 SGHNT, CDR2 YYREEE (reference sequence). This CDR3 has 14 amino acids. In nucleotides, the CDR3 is TGTGCCAGCAGCTTGCGGGAGGGCCGTGAGACCCAGTACTTC. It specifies CASSLREGRETQYF.

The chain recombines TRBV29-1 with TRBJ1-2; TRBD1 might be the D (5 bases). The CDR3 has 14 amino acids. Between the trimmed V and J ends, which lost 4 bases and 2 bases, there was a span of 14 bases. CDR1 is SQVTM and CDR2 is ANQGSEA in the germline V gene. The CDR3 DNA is TGCAGCGTTGTTGGGGGGTCGGCGAACTATGGCTACACCTTC. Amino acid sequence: CSVVGGSANYGYTF.